The rows below give T cell receptor beta chains drawn from one sample of a study of shared clonotypes between healthy human individuals. TCRdb's copy holds only in-frame clones and misses some; the assay was immunoSEQ multiplex PCR. The sample has millions of clones, roughly 94% seen once; the top ten hold roughly 1%. Material for sequencing was naive CD8+ T cells sorted from blood. Every receptor here comes from a man aged 18-30 years in good health. CDR3s include the opening cysteine and the closing phenylalanine or tryptophan. Fields, in order: D gene, clone size, J gene, V gene, CDR3 protein, CDR3 DNA. A D gene is named only where the DNA matches it firmly. Size values are once, few and many counts, or a class for expanded clones, and some rows have none.

D gene: .; clone size: .; J gene: TRBJ2-7; V gene: TRBV27; CDR3 protein: CASSSSGTYEQYF; CDR3 DNA: TGTGCCAGCAGTTCCTCAGGGACCTACGAGCAGTACTTC
D gene: .; clone size: .; J gene: TRBJ1-2; V gene: TRBV7-9; CDR3 protein: CASSLDGPRGYTF; CDR3 DNA: TGTGCCAGCAGCTTAGATGGACCTAGGGGCTACACCTTC
D gene: TRBD1; clone size: .; J gene: TRBJ2-2; V gene: TRBV19; CDR3 protein: CASSIPRQGAGTGELFF; CDR3 DNA: TGTGCCAGTAGTATTCCCCGACAGGGGGCCGGCACCGGGGAGCTGTTTTTT
D gene: TRBD2; clone size: .; J gene: TRBJ2-7; V gene: TRBV5-4; CDR3 protein: CASSIGGTSGSGYEQYF; CDR3 DNA: TGTGCCAGCAGCATCGGGGGGACTAGCGGGAGTGGGTACGAGCAGTACTTC
D gene: .; clone size: .; J gene: TRBJ2-1; V gene: TRBV4-3; CDR3 protein: CASSPARAEGLSNEQFF; CDR3 DNA: TGCGCCAGCAGCCCAGCCCGGGCGGAGGGGCTCTCCAATGAGCAGTTCTTC
D gene: .; clone size: .; J gene: TRBJ1-1; V gene: TRBV5-1; CDR3 protein: CASRMGTEAFF; CDR3 DNA: TGCGCCAGCAGAATGGGGACAGAAGCTTTCTTT
D gene: .; clone size: few; J gene: TRBJ2-4; V gene: TRBV5-6; CDR3 protein: CASSLDLAKNIQYF; CDR3 DNA: TGTGCCAGCAGCTTGGATCTAGCCAAAAACATTCAGTACTTC
D gene: TRBD1; clone size: .; J gene: TRBJ1-1; V gene: TRBV5-4; CDR3 protein: CASSPRTGGLPEAFF; CDR3 DNA: TGTGCCAGCAGCCCACGGACAGGGGGATTACCTGAAGCTTTCTTT
D gene: TRBD2; clone size: once; J gene: TRBJ2-7; V gene: TRBV30; CDR3 protein: CAWSNGRASYEQYF; CDR3 DNA: TGTGCCTGGAGTAACGGGAGGGCCTCCTACGAGCAGTACTTC
D gene: .; clone size: .; J gene: TRBJ2-1; V gene: TRBV12-5; CDR3 protein: CASGSTPINEQFF; CDR3 DNA: TGTGCTAGTGGTTCAACACCGATCAATGAGCAGTTCTTC
D gene: .; clone size: .; J gene: TRBJ2-2; V gene: TRBV7-3; CDR3 protein: CASSLGHPGELFF; CDR3 DNA: TGTGCCAGCAGCCTGGGGCATCCCGGGGAGCTGTTTTTT
D gene: .; clone size: .; J gene: TRBJ1-2; V gene: TRBV25-1; CDR3 protein: CASSSGHGYGYTF; CDR3 DNA: TGTGCCAGCAGCTCCGGGCATGGCTATGGCTACACCTTC
D gene: .; clone size: .; J gene: TRBJ2-7; V gene: TRBV7-9; CDR3 protein: CASSLAGTDSYEQYF; CDR3 DNA: TGTGCCAGCAGCTTAGCAGGGACCGACTCCTACGAGCAGTACTTC
D gene: TRBD1; clone size: .; J gene: TRBJ1-1; V gene: TRBV7-9; CDR3 protein: CASRDLRTGADTEAFF; CDR3 DNA: TGTGCCAGCAGGGATCTCCGGACAGGAGCCGACACTGAAGCTTTCTTT
D gene: .; clone size: .; J gene: TRBJ2-1; V gene: TRBV19; CDR3 protein: CASSIWLTMGGEQFF; CDR3 DNA: TGTGCCAGTAGTATTTGGCTCACGATGGGCGGGGAGCAGTTCTTC